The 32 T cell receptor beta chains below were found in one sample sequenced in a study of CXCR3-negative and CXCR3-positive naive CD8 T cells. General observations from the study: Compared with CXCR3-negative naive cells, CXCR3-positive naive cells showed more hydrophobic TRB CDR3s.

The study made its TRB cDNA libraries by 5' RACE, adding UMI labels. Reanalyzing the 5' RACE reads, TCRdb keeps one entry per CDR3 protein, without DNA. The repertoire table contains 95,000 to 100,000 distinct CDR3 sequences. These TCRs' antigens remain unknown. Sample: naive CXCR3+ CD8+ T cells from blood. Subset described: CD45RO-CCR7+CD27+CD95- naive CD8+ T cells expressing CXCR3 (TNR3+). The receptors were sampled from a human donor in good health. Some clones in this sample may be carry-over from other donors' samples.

This CDR3 is CASSQWVVSSDTQYF. This chain uses TRBV14 with TRBJ2-3. The CDR3 length is 15 residues. Germline CDR1 SGHDN, CDR2 FVKESK.

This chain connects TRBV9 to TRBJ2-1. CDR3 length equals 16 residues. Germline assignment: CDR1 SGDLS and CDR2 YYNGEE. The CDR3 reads CASSVDWGYTYNEQFF. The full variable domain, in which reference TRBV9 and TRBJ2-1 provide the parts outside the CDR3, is DSGVTQTPKHLITATGQRVTLRCSPRSGDLSVYWYQQSLDQGLQFLIQYYNGEERAKGNILERFSAQQFPDLHSELNLSSLELGDSALYFCASSVDWGYTYNEQFFGPGTRLTVL.

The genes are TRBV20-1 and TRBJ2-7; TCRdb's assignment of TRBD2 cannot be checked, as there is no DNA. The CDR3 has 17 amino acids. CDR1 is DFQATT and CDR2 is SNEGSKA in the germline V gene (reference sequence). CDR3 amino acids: CSARDNQLAGGPGEQYF.

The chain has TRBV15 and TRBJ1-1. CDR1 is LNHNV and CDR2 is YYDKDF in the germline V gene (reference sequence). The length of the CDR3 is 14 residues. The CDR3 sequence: CATSREFGDTEAFF.

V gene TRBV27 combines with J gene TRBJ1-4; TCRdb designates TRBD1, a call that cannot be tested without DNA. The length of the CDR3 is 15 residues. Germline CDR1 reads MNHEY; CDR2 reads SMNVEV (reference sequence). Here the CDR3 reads CASSLWAGSNEKLFF.

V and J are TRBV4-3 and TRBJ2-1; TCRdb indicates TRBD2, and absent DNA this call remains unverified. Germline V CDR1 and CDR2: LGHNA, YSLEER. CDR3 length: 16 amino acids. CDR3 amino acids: CASSQGGGPNYIEQFF.

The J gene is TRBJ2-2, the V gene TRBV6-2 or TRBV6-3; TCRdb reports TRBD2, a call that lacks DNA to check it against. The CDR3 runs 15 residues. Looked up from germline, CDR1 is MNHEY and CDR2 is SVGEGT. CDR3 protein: CASRTGTGDTGELFF.

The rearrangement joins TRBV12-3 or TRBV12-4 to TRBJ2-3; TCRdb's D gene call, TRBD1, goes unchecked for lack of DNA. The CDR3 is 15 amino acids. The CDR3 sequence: CASSLVGGSTDTQYF.

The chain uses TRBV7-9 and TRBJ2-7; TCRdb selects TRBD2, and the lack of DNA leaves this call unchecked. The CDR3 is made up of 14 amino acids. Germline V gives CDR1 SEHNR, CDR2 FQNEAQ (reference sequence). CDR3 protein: CASSLAGGIYEQYF.

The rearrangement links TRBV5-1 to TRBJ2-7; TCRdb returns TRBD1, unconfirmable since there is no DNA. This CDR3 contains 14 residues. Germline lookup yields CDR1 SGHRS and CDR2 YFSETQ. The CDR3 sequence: CASSPLDRDYEQYF.

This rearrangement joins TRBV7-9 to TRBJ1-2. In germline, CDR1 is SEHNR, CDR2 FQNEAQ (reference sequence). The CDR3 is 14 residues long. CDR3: CASSLVADYYGYTF.

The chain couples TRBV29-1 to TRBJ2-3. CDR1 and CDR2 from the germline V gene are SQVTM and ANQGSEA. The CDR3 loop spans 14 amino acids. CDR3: CSVEDHRQTDTQYF.

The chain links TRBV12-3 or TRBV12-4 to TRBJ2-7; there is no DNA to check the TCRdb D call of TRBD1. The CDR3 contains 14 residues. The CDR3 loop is CASSSTGSPYEQYF.

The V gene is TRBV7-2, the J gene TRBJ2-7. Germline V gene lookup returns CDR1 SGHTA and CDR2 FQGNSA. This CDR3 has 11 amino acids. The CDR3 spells CASSPDYEQYF.

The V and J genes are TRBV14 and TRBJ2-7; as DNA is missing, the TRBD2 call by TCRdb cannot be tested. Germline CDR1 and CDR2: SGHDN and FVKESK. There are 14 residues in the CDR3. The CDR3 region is CASSLRTSYYEQYF.

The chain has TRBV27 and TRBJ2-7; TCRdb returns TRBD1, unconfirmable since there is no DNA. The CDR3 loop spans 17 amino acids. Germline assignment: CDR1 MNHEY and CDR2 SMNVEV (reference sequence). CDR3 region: CASSLLRRDGFVPEQYF.

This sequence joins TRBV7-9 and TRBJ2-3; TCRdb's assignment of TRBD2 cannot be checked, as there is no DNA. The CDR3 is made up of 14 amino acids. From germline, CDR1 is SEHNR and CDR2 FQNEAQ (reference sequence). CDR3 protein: CASSLGGGADTQYF.

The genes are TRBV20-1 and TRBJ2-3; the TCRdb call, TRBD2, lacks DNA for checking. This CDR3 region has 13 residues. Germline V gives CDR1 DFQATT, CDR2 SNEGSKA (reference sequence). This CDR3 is CSARSALTDTQYF.

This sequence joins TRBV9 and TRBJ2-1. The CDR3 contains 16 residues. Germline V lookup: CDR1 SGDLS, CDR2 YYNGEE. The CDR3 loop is CASSVASLAAHNEQFF.

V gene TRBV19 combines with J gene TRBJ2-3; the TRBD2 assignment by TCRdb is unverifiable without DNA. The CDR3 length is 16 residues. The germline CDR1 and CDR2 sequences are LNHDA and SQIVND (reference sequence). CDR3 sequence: CASRTSGDLDPDTQYF.

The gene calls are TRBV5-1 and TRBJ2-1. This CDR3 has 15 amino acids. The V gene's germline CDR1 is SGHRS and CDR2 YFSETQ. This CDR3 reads CASSLIFSTNNEQFF.

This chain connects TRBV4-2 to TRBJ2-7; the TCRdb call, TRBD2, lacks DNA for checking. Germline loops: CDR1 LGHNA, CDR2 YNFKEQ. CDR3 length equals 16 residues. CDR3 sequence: CASSQDQKREGYEQYF.

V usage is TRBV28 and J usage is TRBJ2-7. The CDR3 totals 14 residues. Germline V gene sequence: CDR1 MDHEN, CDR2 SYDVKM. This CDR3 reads CASSQRTGAHEQYF.

This CDR3 is CSVLAGSNEDEQFF. The chain has TRBV29-1 and TRBJ2-1; with no DNA, the TCRdb D assignment of TRBD2 cannot be verified. CDR3 length equals 14 residues. Per the germline V gene, CDR1 is SQVTM and CDR2 is ANQGSEA.

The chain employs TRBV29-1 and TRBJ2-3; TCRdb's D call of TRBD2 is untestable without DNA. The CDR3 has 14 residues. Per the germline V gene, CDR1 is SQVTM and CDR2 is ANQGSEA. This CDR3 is CSGNGGPGGDTQYF.

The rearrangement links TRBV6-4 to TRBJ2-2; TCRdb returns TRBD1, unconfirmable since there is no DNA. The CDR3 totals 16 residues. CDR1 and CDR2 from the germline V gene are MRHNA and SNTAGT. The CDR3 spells CASSPGTEGNTGELFF.

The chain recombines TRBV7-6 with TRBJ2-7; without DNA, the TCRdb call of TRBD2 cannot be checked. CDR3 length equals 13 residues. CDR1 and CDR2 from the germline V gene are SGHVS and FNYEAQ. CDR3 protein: CASSGDSPYEQYF.

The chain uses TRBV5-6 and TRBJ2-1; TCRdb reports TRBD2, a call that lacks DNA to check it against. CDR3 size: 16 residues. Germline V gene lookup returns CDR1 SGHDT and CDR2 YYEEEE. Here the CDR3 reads CASSLGLAGAANEQFF.

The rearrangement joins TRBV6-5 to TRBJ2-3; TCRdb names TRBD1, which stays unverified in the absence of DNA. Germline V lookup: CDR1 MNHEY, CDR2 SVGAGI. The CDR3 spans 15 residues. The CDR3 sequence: CASSYSDGGSDTQYF.

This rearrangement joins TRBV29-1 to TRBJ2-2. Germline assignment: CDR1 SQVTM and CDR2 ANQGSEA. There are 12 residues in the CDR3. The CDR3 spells CSVTVTTGELFF.

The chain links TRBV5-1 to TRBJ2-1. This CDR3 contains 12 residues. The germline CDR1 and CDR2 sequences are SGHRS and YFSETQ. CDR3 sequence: CASSFDGNEQFF.

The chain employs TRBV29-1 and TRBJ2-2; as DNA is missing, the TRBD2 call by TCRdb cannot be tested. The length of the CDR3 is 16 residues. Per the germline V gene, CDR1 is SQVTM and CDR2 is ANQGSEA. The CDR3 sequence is CRVRASGGPNTGELFF.